The clone carrying this TCR beta chain was seen repeatedly, ten times or more. This sample stems from a study of CD8+CD57+ T cells in acquired aplastic anemia. As for the study in general: Mean DNA quantity obtained from sorted CD4+ and CD8+ cells was around 2.9 ug.

Germline V gene sequence: CDR1 MNHEY, CDR2 SVGEGT. The CDR3 totals 14 residues. V lost 7 bases to trimming and J lost 13 bases; unmatched junction nucleotides: 8. Patients included in sequencing had previously demonstrated CD8+CD57+ cell expansion by flow cytometry. Genomic DNA provided the template from which TCR beta VDJ and CDR3 profiles were obtained. A single record per CDR3 protein comes from TCRdb applying MiXCR to the reads. The sample lists some 150,000 distinct CDR3 sequences, around 75% occurring once. Source material: sorted CD4+, CD8+, or CD8+CD57+ T cells (not recorded which) from PBMCs. The receptor's source is a human donor with aplastic anemia. V and J are TRBV6-2 or TRBV6-3 and TRBJ1-6; 12 nucleotides match TRBD1. CDR3 residues: CASTTGTGGSPLHF. DNA for the CDR3: TGTGCCAGCACGACCGGGACAGGGGGCTCCCCCCTCCACTTT.